This T cell receptor (beta chain) was profiled in a study of blood T cell repertoires in COVID-19. Study context: Italy, Spain and the United States were the sources of the convalescent and acute COVID-19 samples. T cells, B-cell-depleted T cells, or PBMCs provided the cDNA or gDNA that served as material.

Per the original data handling: Counts of nucleated cells, estimated from reference gene primer amplification, were obtained. The assay was immunoSEQ multiplex PCR, and TCRdb's table has in-frame clones only and misses some. From that table come the V and J calls and clone size; the DNA was used to work out D and trimming. In the table there are under 200,000 clones, 88% of which are singletons. V gave up 6 bases and J gave up 7 bases, with 7 bases separating them. Germline values: CDR1 LNHDA, CDR2 SQIVND (reference sequence). The CDR3 runs to 12 residues. The material sequenced was peripheral blood. This chain connects TRBV19 to TRBJ1-6; the D is unclear. This clonotype was sampled from a man in his forties with active or convalescent COVID-19. The CDR3 spells CASRAENSPLHF. The CDR3 DNA follows: TGTGCCAGTAGAGCGGAGAATTCACCCCTCCACTTT.